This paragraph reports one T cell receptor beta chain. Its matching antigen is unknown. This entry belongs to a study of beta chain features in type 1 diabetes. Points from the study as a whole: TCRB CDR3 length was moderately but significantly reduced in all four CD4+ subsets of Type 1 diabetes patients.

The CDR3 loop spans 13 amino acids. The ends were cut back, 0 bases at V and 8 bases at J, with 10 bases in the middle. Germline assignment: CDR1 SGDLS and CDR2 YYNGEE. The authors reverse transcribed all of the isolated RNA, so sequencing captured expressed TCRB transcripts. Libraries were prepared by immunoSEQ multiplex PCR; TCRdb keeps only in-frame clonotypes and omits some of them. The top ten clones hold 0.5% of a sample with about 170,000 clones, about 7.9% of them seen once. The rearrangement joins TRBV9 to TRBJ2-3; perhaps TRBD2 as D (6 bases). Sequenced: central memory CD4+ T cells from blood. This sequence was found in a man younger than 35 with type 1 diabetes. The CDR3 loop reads CASSVGPGGTQYF. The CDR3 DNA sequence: TGTGCCAGCAGCGTAGGACCCGGGGGTACGCAGTATTTT.